This passage covers 21 T cell receptor beta chains from one sample sequenced in a study of cytomegalovirus exposure and HLA in healthy donors. Vbeta (60) and Jbeta (13) primers were used in the PCR. Generated by immunoSEQ multiplex PCR, the TCRdb table keeps only in-frame clones and is missing some. Among 120,000 to 150,000 clones listed, more than 80% were seen once. Sequencing was carried out using PBMCs. Receptors originate from a woman aged 35 to 49 in good health and CMV-seropositive.

The V call is TRBV7-2, the J call TRBJ1-6; D perhaps matches TRBD1 (5 bases). Germline CDR1 reads SGHTA; CDR2 reads FQGNSA. The CDR3 is 15 residues long. Trimming pared 1 base from V and 8 bases from J, leaving 12 bases between. For the CDR3, the DNA is TGTGCCAGCAGCTTAGGAGCCAGGGCGCATTCACCCCTCCACTTT. The encoded protein is CASSLGARAHSPLHF.

J is TRBJ1-6 and V is TRBV6-1; TRBD1 matches at 9 bases. J gave up 7 bases and V 4 bases, and 5 bases lay outside the gene matches. The V gene's germline CDR1 is MNHNS and CDR2 SASEGT. The CDR3 loop spans 15 amino acids. As DNA, the CDR3 is TGTGCCAGCAGTGGGGGACAGGGACGAAATTCACCCCTCCACTTT. It translates to CASSGGQGRNSPLHF.

In its sample, this clone was seen a few times. The chain couples TRBV19 to TRBJ1-1; D call uncertain. Germline assignment: CDR1 LNHDA and CDR2 SQIVND (reference sequence). The CDR3 totals 14 residues. V lost 5 bases and J lost 5, with 15 bases in between. CDR3 in DNA: TGTGCCAGTAGTGAGGGTTTTCGACGTACTGAAGCTTTCTTT. It yields the protein CASSEGFRRTEAFF. Filled out from reference TRBV19 and TRBJ1-1, the complete variable domain reads DGGITQSPKYLFRKEGQNVTLSCEQNLNHDAMYWYRQDPGQGLRLIYYSQIVNDFQKGDIAEGYSVSREKKESFPLTVTSAQKNPTAFYLCASSEGFRRTEAFFGQGTRLTVV.

The chain recombines TRBV19 with TRBJ2-2, with TRBD1 matching over 9 bases. The V segment lost 3 bases and the J segment 6 bases; nucleotides outside the gene matches: 5. CDR1 is LNHDA and CDR2 is SQIVND in the germline V gene (reference sequence). The CDR3 length is 15 residues. CDR3 loop: CASSIPGQGPGELFF. CDR3 coding DNA: TGTGCCAGTAGTATTCCGGGACAGGGTCCCGGGGAGCTGTTTTTT.

This chain connects TRBV7-2 to TRBJ2-1, with D perhaps TRBD1 (7 bases). The CDR3 contains 16 residues. Per the germline V gene, CDR1 is SGHTA and CDR2 is FQGNSA. V lost 2 bases to trimming and J lost 5 bases, with 16 bases between them. DNA of the CDR3: TGTGCCAGCAGCTTACGGGGGTGGCAGGGGGACAATGAGCAGTTCTTC. It encodes CASSLRGWQGDNEQFF. Full variable domain (remainder filled in from reference TRBV7-2 and TRBJ2-1): GAGVSQSPSNKVTEKGKDVELRCDPISGHTALYWYRQSLGQGLEFLIYFQGNSAPDKSGLPSDRFSAERTGGSVSTLTIQRTQQEDSAVYLCASSLRGWQGDNEQFFGPGTRLTVL.

This chain connects TRBV4-1 to TRBJ2-3, with 10 bases lining up with TRBD1. The CDR3 has 16 residues. Germline trimming cut 4 bases from V and 1 base from J; bases unmatched to any gene: 5. CDR1 MGHRA and CDR2 YSYEKL come from the germline V gene. In DNA, the CDR3 is TGCGCCAGCAGCCGCGCCGGGACAGGGGGCACAGATACGCAGTATTTT. Translation gives CASSRAGTGGTDTQYF.

The chain joins TRBV4-1 to TRBJ2-3; TRBD2 matches at 8 bases. The germline gives CDR1 MGHRA, CDR2 YSYEKL. J was trimmed by 2 bases and V by 4 bases; bases with no gene match: 8. The CDR3 is 16 amino acids. This chain's CDR3 is CASSPGVAGPTDTQYF. The DNA of the CDR3 is TGCGCCAGCAGCCCCGGTGTAGCGGGACCCACAGATACGCAGTATTTT.

The J gene is TRBJ2-7, the V gene TRBV7-6, with D possibly TRBD1 on 5 matching bases. Trimming stripped 3 bases from V and 4 bases from J, with 13 bases between. Germline V gene lookup returns CDR1 SGHVS and CDR2 FNYEAQ. The CDR3 contains 14 residues. The CDR3 sequence: CASSFNPGIYEQYF. CDR3 DNA: TGTGCCAGCAGCTTTAACCCAGGGATTTACGAGCAGTACTTC. Full variable domain (remainder filled in from reference TRBV7-6 and TRBJ2-7): GAGVSQSPRYKVTKRGQDVALRCDPISGHVSLYWYRQALGQGPEFLTYFNYEAQQDKSGLPNDRFSAERPEGSISTLTIQRTEQRDSAMYRCASSFNPGIYEQYFGPGTRLTVT.

For this clone: The sample carries other DNA sequences with the same CDR3. The J gene is TRBJ2-7, the V gene TRBV19; 9 bases fit TRBD2. Germline V gene data show CDR1 as LNHDA and CDR2 as SQIVND (reference sequence). V lost 3 bases to trimming and J lost 4 bases; unmatched junction nucleotides: 4. This CDR3 spans 14 amino acids. The CDR3, as DNA: TGTGCCAGTAGTATTTCTAGCGGGGCTTACGAGCAGTACTTC. This gives the protein CASSISSGAYEQYF.

V usage is TRBV28 and J usage is TRBJ2-3; D is possibly TRBD2 (7 bases). The CDR3 extends over 15 amino acids. V dropped 5 bases and J dropped 3 bases, with 15 bases sitting between them. Germline CDR1 reads MDHEN; CDR2 reads SYDVKM. CDR3 region: CASSATGGRTDTQYF. CDR3 nucleotides: TGTGCCAGCAGTGCTACCGGGGGGCGGACAGATACGCAGTATTTT.

The rearrangement joins TRBV5-4 to TRBJ2-3; 7 bases map to TRBD1. Germline V lookup: CDR1 SGHNT, CDR2 YYREEE (reference sequence). This CDR3 comprises 15 residues. V was clipped by 2 bases and J by 2 bases; unmatched bases: 5. The CDR3 DNA sequence: TGTGCCAGCAGCTTAGGGGGCCCCCACACAGATACGCAGTATTTT. Its translation: CASSLGGPHTDTQYF.

The chain carries TRBV25-1 and TRBJ2-1; a weak D match, TRBD2 (7 bases). Germline lookup yields CDR1 MGHDK and CDR2 SYGVNS. CDR3 length: 17 residues. The V gene lost 6 bases and the J gene lost 5 bases, with 23 bases spanning the gap. The CDR3 loop is CASRGGRERGVDNEQFF. DNA for the CDR3: TGTGCCAGCAGGGGGGGGCGTGAGAGGGGGGTAGACAATGAGCAGTTCTTC.

The chain couples TRBV11-2 to TRBJ2-1; 7 bases agree with TRBD1. V lost 5 bases, J lost 4 bases, and 14 bases stayed unmatched. CDR3 length: 17 amino acids. Germline loops: CDR1 SGHAT, CDR2 FQNNGV. The CDR3, as DNA: TGTGCCAGCAGCCGAGCGACAGGGCCCCCTTGGTACAATGAGCAGTTCTTC. Its translation is CASSRATGPPWYNEQFF.

With respect to this clone: The sample holds other DNA sequences that translate to the same CDR3. The V and J genes are TRBV7-9 and TRBJ1-2; TRBD1 aligns across 12 bases. From germline, CDR1 is SEHNR and CDR2 FQNEAQ (reference sequence). V lost 0 bases and J lost 6; bases outside the gene matches: 11. The CDR3 has 18 amino acids. In DNA form, the CDR3 reads TGTGCCAGCAGCTTAGCTCCGGGACAGGGGGCGCGAACTCATGGCTACACCTTC. It codes for CASSLAPGQGARTHGYTF.

V is TRBV2 and J is TRBJ2-1; 9 positions match TRBD2. Germline trimming cut 3 bases from V and 6 bases from J; bases unmatched to any gene: 6. The germline gives CDR1 SNHLY, CDR2 FYNNEI. The CDR3 consists of 15 residues. The CDR3 nucleotides read TGTGCCAGCAGTGATTGGCGGGGGGGCCCCAATGAGCAGTTCTTC. It translates to CASSDWRGGPNEQFF.

The V call is TRBV28, the J call TRBJ1-2; 8 bases are a match to TRBD1. CDR1 MDHEN and CDR2 SYDVKM come from the germline V gene. This CDR3 has 12 amino acids. J gave up 12 bases and V 2 bases, and 5 bases lay outside the gene matches. Here the CDR3 reads CASSLNRGRNTF. The CDR3 DNA follows: TGTGCCAGCAGTTTAAACAGGGGGAGGAACACCTTC.

V and J are TRBV9 and TRBJ2-5; 12 nucleotides line up with TRBD2. The length of the CDR3 is 16 residues. The V gene's germline CDR1 is SGDLS and CDR2 YYNGEE. V shed 0 bases, J shed 5 bases, and the junction held 5 bases outside the gene matches. CDR3 loop: CASSVGASGGAETQYF. CDR3 bases: TGTGCCAGCAGCGTAGGGGCTAGCGGGGGGGCTGAGACCCAGTACTTC.

The rearrangement joins TRBV5-5 to TRBJ2-1; no definite D call. Germline CDR1 is SGHKS and CDR2 is YYEKEE (reference sequence). V was pared by 0 bases and J by 0 bases, with 10 bases between. The CDR3 has 16 residues. DNA of the CDR3: TGTGCCAGCAGCTTGGGTCCAGCGAGCTCCTACAATGAGCAGTTCTTC. The encoded protein is CASSLGPASSYNEQFF.

CDR3 region: CASTEGQKEKLFF. CDR3 sequence (DNA): TGTGCCAGCACCGAGGGACAGAAAGAAAAACTGTTTTTT. The chain couples TRBV28 to TRBJ1-4; 7 nucleotides line up with TRBD1. From germline, CDR1 is MDHEN and CDR2 SYDVKM. CDR3 length equals 13 residues. V gave up 7 bases and J gave up 8 bases; unmatched junction bases: 7.

The chain uses TRBV9 and TRBJ2-5, with TRBD2 matching 9 bases. CDR3 length: 16 residues. Germline V gives CDR1 SGDLS, CDR2 YYNGEE. With V trimmed by 0 bases and J by 5 bases, 8 bases remained unmatched. CDR3 coding DNA: TGTGCCAGCAGCGTAGGACTCCTAGCGGGACTGGAGACCCAGTACTTC. It is translated as CASSVGLLAGLETQYF.

The chain uses TRBV7-9 and TRBJ2-7, with 9 bases matching TRBD2. The J call is doubtful: the DNA matches TRBJ2-1 better. The CDR3 runs 14 residues. Germline CDR1 reads SEHNR; CDR2 reads FQNEAQ (reference sequence). The CDR3 reads CASSLTSGSYEQFF. For the CDR3, the DNA is TGTGCCAGCAGCTTGACTAGCGGATCCTACGAGCAGTTCTTC.